These 7 T cell receptor beta chains share one sample of origin, sequenced in a study of OX40 agonist ivuxolimab in advanced cancers. Repertoires were generated with immunoSEQ multiplex PCR, while TCRdb's copy carries only in-frame clones and drops some. The data hold around 150,000 clones, with 85% to 95% observed a single time. Sequenced here: CD4+ or CD8+ T cells sorted from blood, sampled in a trial of the OX40 agonist ivuxolimab. Receptor source: an adult with an advanced solid tumor such as melanoma, head and neck, liver or kidney cancer.

This rearrangement joins TRBV19 to TRBJ1-4, with D tentatively TRBD1 (6 bases). V gave up 6 bases and J gave up 4 bases, with 12 bases separating them. The germline gives CDR1 LNHDA, CDR2 SQIVND (reference sequence). This CDR3 has 14 amino acids. The CDR3 is CASRSTGFNEKLFF. CDR3 bases: TGTGCCAGTAGGTCGACAGGTTTTAATGAAAAACTGTTTTTT.

This clone has a single count. CDR3 nucleotides: TGTGCCAGCAGCCCAGAACCGGGACAGGGGTACACCGGGGAGCTGTTTTTT. Translated, it gives CASSPEPGQGYTGELFF. This chain connects TRBV7-7 to TRBJ2-2; 10 bases are shared with TRBD1. The ends lost 5 bases at V and 3 bases at J; junction bases unmatched: 9. The CDR3 runs 17 residues. CDR1 SSHAT and CDR2 FNYEAQ come from the germline V gene (reference sequence). Together with reference TRBV7-7 and TRBJ2-2, the CDR3 gives the full variable domain: GAGVSQSPRYKVTKRGQDVTLRCDPISSHATLYWYQQALGQGPEFLTYFNYEAQPDKSGLPSDRFSAERPEGSISTLTIQRTEQRDSAMYRCASSPEPGQGYTGELFFGEGSRLTVL.

This chain links TRBV2 with TRBJ1-1, with D perhaps matching TRBD1 (6 bases). Trimming cost V 4 bases and J 1 base, with 19 bases left between them. Germline loops: CDR1 SNHLY, CDR2 FYNNEI. The CDR3 runs 17 residues. CDR3 region: CASSVTGGVLGNTEAFF. In DNA, the CDR3 is TGTGCCAGCAGTGTGACGGGGGGCGTTTTGGGGAACACTGAAGCTTTCTTT.

The chain links TRBV9 to TRBJ2-1, with 11 bases identical to TRBD2. Germline V gene data show CDR1 as SGDLS and CDR2 as YYNGEE. J gave up 3 bases and V 3 bases, and 2 bases lay outside the gene matches. This CDR3 region has 15 residues. The CDR3, as DNA: TGTGCCAGCAGCGAAACTAGCGGGAGCTACAATGAGCAGTTCTTC. It yields the protein CASSETSGSYNEQFF. Based on the CDR3 plus reference TRBV9 and TRBJ2-1, the full variable domain is DSGVTQTPKHLITATGQRVTLRCSPRSGDLSVYWYQQSLDQGLQFLIQYYNGEERAKGNILERFSAQQFPDLHSELNLSSLELGDSALYFCASSETSGSYNEQFFGPGTRLTVL.

This chain uses TRBV10-3 with TRBJ2-5, with 10 bases that match TRBD2. The CDR3 totals 13 residues. After removal of 10 bases from V and 5 bases from J, the junction contained 7 bases not matched to a gene. Germline V gene sequence: CDR1 ENHRY, CDR2 SYGVKD. In DNA form, the CDR3 reads TGTGCCAGCACTAGCGGGGCGGGGGAGACCCAGTACTTC. Amino acids: CASTSGAGETQYF.

This clone was seen once. The chain links TRBV6-6 to TRBJ1-2; 7 bases fit TRBD1. CDR3 length: 12 residues. V was pared by 5 bases and J by 6 bases, with 3 bases of the junction left unmatched. Germline CDR1 and CDR2: MNHNY and SVGAGI (reference sequence). Written as DNA, the CDR3 is TGTGCCAGCAGTCTCGACAGGGATGGCTACACCTTC. Encoded protein: CASSLDRDGYTF.

This chain joins TRBV25-1 and TRBJ2-2; 8 bases line up with TRBD2. The CDR3 runs to 16 residues. The germline V gene has CDR1 MGHDK and CDR2 SYGVNS. V shed 8 bases, J shed 0 bases, and the junction held 8 bases outside the gene matches. CDR3 DNA sequence: TGTGCCAGCTCCCGGGGGGGCAGGGCGAACACCGGGGAGCTGTTTTTT. This translates into CASSRGGRANTGELFF.